The clone carrying this T cell receptor (beta chain) was seen repeatedly, ten times or more. Its specificity is not known. TCRdb recomputed calls from the reads with MiXCR, one row per CDR3 protein. The top ten clones hold around half of a sample with some 270,000 distinct CDR3 sequences, 15% to 20% of them seen once. This specimen belongs to a study of T cell repertoires in cytomegalovirus infection. Study overall: CMV infection plus the matching HLA type was flagged by public TCR beta signatures.

General study results and limits: Carriage of CMV together with the relevant HLA was identifiable through cumulative public TCR beta family frequency. CMV-specific TCR beta clonotypes restricted by HLA-C dominated the ex vivo response.

The sample comprised CD8+ T cells from PBMCs. The sequence came from a human donor in good health (CMV status not recorded). Some clones in this sample may be carry-over from other donors' samples.

The CDR3 here is CASSYTSLSYEQYF. The CDR3, as DNA: TGTGCCAGCAGTTATACCAGTTTGTCCTACGAGCAGTACTTC. The chain combines TRBV6-2 or TRBV6-3 with TRBJ2-7, with D hard to call. The CDR3 is 14 residues long. The germline gives CDR1 MNHEY, CDR2 SVGEGT. The V end lost 3 bases, the J end lost 1 base, and 10 bases lay between the germline ends.